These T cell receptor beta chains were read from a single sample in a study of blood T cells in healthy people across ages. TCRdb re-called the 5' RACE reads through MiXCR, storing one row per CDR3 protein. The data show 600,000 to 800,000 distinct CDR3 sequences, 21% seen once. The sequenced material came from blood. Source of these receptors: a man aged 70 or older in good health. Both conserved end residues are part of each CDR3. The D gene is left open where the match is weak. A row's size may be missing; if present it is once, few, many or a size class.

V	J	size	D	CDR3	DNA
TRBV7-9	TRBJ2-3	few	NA	CASSASSGGGTQYF	TGTGCCAGCAGCGCCTCTTCCGGGGGCGGTACGCAGTATTTT
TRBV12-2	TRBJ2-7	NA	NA	CASRLGGKSSYEQYF	TGTGCAAGTCGCTTAGGCGGGAAGAGCTCCTACGAGCAGTACTTC
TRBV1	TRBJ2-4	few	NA	CTSSQDRREEVCIQYF	TGCACCAGCAGCCAAGATCGTCGGGAGGAGGTTTGCATTCAGTACTTC
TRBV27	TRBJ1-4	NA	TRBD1	CAAFDRGGEKLFF	TGTGCCGCCTTCGACAGGGGGGGGGAAAAACTGTTTTTT
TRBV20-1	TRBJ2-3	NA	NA	CSAPTSTDTQYF	TGCAGTGCTCCCACTAGCACAGATACGCAGTATTTT
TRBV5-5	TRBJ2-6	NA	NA	CASTERVVNSGANVLTF	TGTGCCAGCACTGAGCGAGTTGTCAACTCTGGGGCCAACGTCCTGACTTTC
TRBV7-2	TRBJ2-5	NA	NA	CASSLAITVGETQYF	TGTGCCAGCAGCTTAGCCATAACCGTCGGGGAGACCCAGTACTTC
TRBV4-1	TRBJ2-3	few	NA	CASSHVSADTQYF	TGCGCCAGCAGCCACGTTAGCGCAGATACGCAGTATTTT
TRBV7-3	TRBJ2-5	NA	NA	CASSKGGAGETQYF	TGTGCCAGCAGCAAAGGGGGGGCAGGAGAGACCCAGTACTTC
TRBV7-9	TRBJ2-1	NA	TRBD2	CASSTLAGADGVYNEQFF	TGTGCCAGCAGCACACTAGCGGGAGCGGATGGGGTTTACAATGAGCAGTTCTTC
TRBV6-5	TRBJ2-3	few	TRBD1	CASSYSTGGSGRGILDTQYF	TGTGCCAGCAGTTATAGCACAGGGGGCTCGGGGCGGGGAATACTAGATACGCAGTATTTT
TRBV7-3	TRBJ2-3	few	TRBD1	CASSPDRWSDTQYF	TGTGCCAGCAGCCCGGACAGGTGGTCAGATACGCAGTATTTT
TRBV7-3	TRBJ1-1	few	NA	CASSATANTEAFF	TGTGCCAGCAGCGCGACAGCGAACACTGAAGCTTTCTTT
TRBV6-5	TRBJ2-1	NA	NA	CASRSEPAEQFF	TGTGCCAGCAGATCCGAGCCTGCTGAGCAGTTCTTC
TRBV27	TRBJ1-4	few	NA	CASSFTGATNEKLFF	TGTGCCAGCAGTTTCACCGGGGCAACTAATGAAAAACTGTTTTTT
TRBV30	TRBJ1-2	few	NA	CAWSGGSYGYTF	TGTGCCTGGAGTGGGGGGAGCTATGGCTACACCTTC
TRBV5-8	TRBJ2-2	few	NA	CASSLGGATGELFF	TGTGCCAGCAGCTTGGGCGGAGCCACCGGGGAGCTGTTTTTT
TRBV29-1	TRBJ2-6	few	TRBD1	CSGDRAPSGANVLTF	TGCAGCGGTGACAGGGCCCCCTCTGGGGCCAACGTCCTGACTTTC
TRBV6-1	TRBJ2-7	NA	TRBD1	CASRAGTASYEQYF	TGTGCCAGCAGAGCCGGGACAGCCTCCTACGAGCAGTACTTC
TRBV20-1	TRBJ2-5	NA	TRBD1	CSAGRQGAQETLYF	TGCAGTGCTGGACGACAGGGGGCTCAGGAGACCCTGTACTTC
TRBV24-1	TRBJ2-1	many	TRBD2	CATSDLAGGSSYNEQFF	TGTGCCACCAGTGATTTAGCGGGAGGGAGCTCCTACAATGAGCAGTTCTTC
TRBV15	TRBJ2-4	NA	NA	CATSRSGDTLGCF	TGTGCCACCAGCAGAAGTGGGGACACCTTAGGGTGCTTC
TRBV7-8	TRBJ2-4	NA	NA	CASSFLAAGGNIQYF	TGTGCCAGCAGCTTTCTAGCGGCAGGGGGGAACATTCAGTACTTC
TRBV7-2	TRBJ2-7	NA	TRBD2	CASSKGLAAYEQYF	TGTGCCAGCAGCAAGGGACTAGCGGCCTACGAGCAGTACTTC